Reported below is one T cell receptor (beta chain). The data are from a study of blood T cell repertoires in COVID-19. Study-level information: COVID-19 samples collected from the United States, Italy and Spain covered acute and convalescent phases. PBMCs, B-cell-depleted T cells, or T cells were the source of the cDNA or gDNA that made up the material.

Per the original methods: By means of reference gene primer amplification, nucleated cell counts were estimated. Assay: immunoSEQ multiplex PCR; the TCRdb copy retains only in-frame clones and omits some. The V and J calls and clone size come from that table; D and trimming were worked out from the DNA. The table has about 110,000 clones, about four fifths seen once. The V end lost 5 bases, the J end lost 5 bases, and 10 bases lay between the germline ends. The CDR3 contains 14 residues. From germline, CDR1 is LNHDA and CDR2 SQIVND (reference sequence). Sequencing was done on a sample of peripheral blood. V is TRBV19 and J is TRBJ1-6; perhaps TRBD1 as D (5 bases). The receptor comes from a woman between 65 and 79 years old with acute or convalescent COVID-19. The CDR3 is CASSYDSHNSPLHF. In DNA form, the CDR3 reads TGTGCCAGTAGTTACGACAGTCATAATTCACCCCTCCACTTT.